This is a list of T cell receptor beta chains from one sample in a study of blood T cells in healthy people across ages. One entry per CDR3 protein results from TCRdb running MiXCR on the 5' RACE reads. The repertoire holds fewer than 2,000,000 distinct CDR3 sequences, with around 42% as singletons. The specimen was blood. These receptors originate from a human donor in good health. Each CDR3 is given with its conserved first and last residue. The D gene is left open where the match is weak. Only part of the rows carry a size: once, few, many, or a class if the clone is expanded.

J gene: TRBJ1-2
D gene: TRBD1
clone size: -
V gene: TRBV20-1
CDR3 protein: CSAVISGGAGYGYTF
CDR3 DNA: TGCAGTGCCGTTATCTCAGGGGGCGCAGGCTATGGCTACACCTTC

J gene: TRBJ2-3
D gene: TRBD2
clone size: -
V gene: TRBV7-9
CDR3 protein: CASSPRPSGVATDTQYF
CDR3 DNA: TGTGCCAGCAGCCCCCGCCCAAGCGGGGTGGCCACAGATACGCAGTATTTT

J gene: TRBJ1-1
D gene: TRBD1
clone size: few
V gene: TRBV7-9
CDR3 protein: CASSLGTGKNTEAFF
CDR3 DNA: TGTGCCAGCAGCCTGGGGACAGGGAAAAACACTGAAGCTTTCTTT

J gene: TRBJ2-3
D gene: -
clone size: -
V gene: TRBV3-1
CDR3 protein: CASSQDRVDPRSDTQYF
CDR3 DNA: TGTGCCAGCAGCCAAGATCGGGTCGACCCGAGGTCGGATACGCAGTATTTT

J gene: TRBJ2-7
D gene: -
clone size: few
V gene: TRBV7-2
CDR3 protein: CASSIDPAYEQYF
CDR3 DNA: TGTGCCAGCAGCATCGATCCGGCCTACGAGCAGTACTTC

J gene: TRBJ1-2
D gene: -
clone size: -
V gene: TRBV7-2
CDR3 protein: CASSLHPWRNGYTF
CDR3 DNA: TGTGCCAGCAGCTTGCACCCCTGGCGAAACGGCTACACCTTC

J gene: TRBJ2-2
D gene: TRBD2
clone size: -
V gene: TRBV27
CDR3 protein: CASSSERGLAGVPGELFF
CDR3 DNA: TGTGCCAGCAGTTCCGAAAGAGGACTAGCGGGGGTCCCCGGGGAGCTGTTTTTT

J gene: TRBJ2-1
D gene: -
clone size: -
V gene: TRBV3-1
CDR3 protein: CASSQVYGIRNEQFF
CDR3 DNA: TGTGCCAGCAGCCAAGTTTACGGGATCAGGAATGAGCAGTTCTTC

J gene: TRBJ1-5
D gene: TRBD1
clone size: few
V gene: TRBV7-8
CDR3 protein: CASSMTGQPQHF
CDR3 DNA: TGTGCCAGCAGCATGACAGGGCAGCCCCAGCATTTT

J gene: TRBJ2-5
D gene: -
clone size: -
V gene: TRBV6-2/TRBV6-3
CDR3 protein: CASSYEVAETQYF
CDR3 DNA: TGTGCCAGCAGTTACGAGGTCGCGGAGACCCAGTACTTC

J gene: TRBJ1-2
D gene: TRBD1
clone size: few
V gene: TRBV5-6
CDR3 protein: CASSPQDRENYGYTF
CDR3 DNA: TGTGCCAGCAGCCCTCAGGACAGGGAGAACTATGGCTACACCTTC

J gene: TRBJ2-2
D gene: -
clone size: -
V gene: TRBV12-3/TRBV12-4
CDR3 protein: CASSYRGGELCF
CDR3 DNA: TGTGCCAGCAGTTACAGGGGCGGGGAGCTGTGTTTT

J gene: TRBJ1-1
D gene: -
clone size: once
V gene: TRBV10-3
CDR3 protein: CAISGYGNTEAFF
CDR3 DNA: TGTGCCATCAGTGGGTACGGGAACACTGAAGCTTTCTTT

J gene: TRBJ2-4
D gene: TRBD2
clone size: -
V gene: TRBV29-1
CDR3 protein: CSAPGNSGGIAKNIQYF
CDR3 DNA: TGCAGCGCCCCTGGGAATAGCGGGGGAATAGCCAAAAACATTCAGTACTTC

J gene: TRBJ2-1
D gene: -
clone size: -
V gene: TRBV3-1
CDR3 protein: CASSQENIDSYEQFF
CDR3 DNA: TGTGCCAGCAGCCAAGAAAATATAGACTCCTACGAGCAGTTCTTC

J gene: TRBJ2-4
D gene: TRBD1
clone size: many
V gene: TRBV12-3/TRBV12-4
CDR3 protein: CASSLGQGLGKNIQYF
CDR3 DNA: TGTGCCAGCAGTTTAGGACAGGGGCTGGGCAAAAACATTCAGTACTTC

J gene: TRBJ1-5
D gene: TRBD1
clone size: -
V gene: TRBV7-2
CDR3 protein: CASSETTGYQPQHF
CDR3 DNA: TGTGCCAGCAGCGAGACGACAGGGTATCAGCCCCAGCATTTT

J gene: TRBJ2-1
D gene: TRBD2
clone size: few
V gene: TRBV20-1
CDR3 protein: CSARDPPSGISYNEQFF
CDR3 DNA: TGCAGTGCTAGAGATCCTCCTAGCGGGATCTCCTACAATGAGCAGTTCTTC

J gene: TRBJ2-1
D gene: TRBD2
clone size: -
V gene: TRBV20-1
CDR3 protein: CSPSGNSYNEQFF
CDR3 DNA: TGCAGTCCTAGCGGAAACTCCTACAATGAGCAGTTCTTC

J gene: TRBJ2-5
D gene: TRBD2
clone size: -
V gene: TRBV12-3/TRBV12-4
CDR3 protein: CASSLGGSGNYQETQYF
CDR3 DNA: TGTGCCAGCAGTTTGGGGGGGTCGGGGAACTACCAAGAGACCCAGTACTTC

J gene: TRBJ2-7
D gene: -
clone size: -
V gene: TRBV27
CDR3 protein: CASSLGTTWDEQYF
CDR3 DNA: TGTGCCAGCAGTTTAGGGACAACGTGGGACGAGCAGTACTTC

J gene: TRBJ2-7
D gene: -
clone size: many
V gene: TRBV29-1
CDR3 protein: CSVETLESSYEQYF
CDR3 DNA: TGCAGCGTTGAGACTCTAGAGAGCTCCTACGAGCAGTACTTC

J gene: TRBJ2-7
D gene: TRBD1
clone size: many
V gene: TRBV29-1
CDR3 protein: CSAVSQGPISGEQYF
CDR3 DNA: TGCAGCGCTGTATCACAGGGGCCCATATCTGGAGAGCAGTACTTC

J gene: TRBJ1-1
D gene: TRBD1
clone size: -
V gene: TRBV7-2
CDR3 protein: CASSSKWTGKAFF
CDR3 DNA: TGTGCCAGCAGCTCTAAGTGGACAGGGAAAGCTTTCTTT

J gene: TRBJ2-1
D gene: TRBD2
clone size: -
V gene: TRBV4-3
CDR3 protein: CASSHPGRDEQFF
CDR3 DNA: TGCGCCAGCAGCCACCCAGGGAGGGATGAGCAGTTCTTC

J gene: TRBJ2-3
D gene: -
clone size: -
V gene: TRBV7-2
CDR3 protein: CASSLVDRRTDTQYF
CDR3 DNA: TGTGCCAGCAGCTTAGTCGACAGACGCACAGATACGCAGTATTTT

J gene: TRBJ2-5
D gene: TRBD2
clone size: few
V gene: TRBV4-3
CDR3 protein: CASNQETRSGAQYF
CDR3 DNA: TGCGCCAGCAACCAAGAAACCCGTAGCGGGGCTCAGTACTTC

J gene: TRBJ1-2
D gene: TRBD1
clone size: -
V gene: TRBV7-3
CDR3 protein: CASSSPSGDRVYGYTF
CDR3 DNA: TGTGCCAGCAGCTCCCCGAGTGGGGACAGAGTTTATGGCTACACCTTC

J gene: TRBJ2-7
D gene: -
clone size: -
V gene: TRBV5-1
CDR3 protein: CASSLARDGIYEQYF
CDR3 DNA: TGCGCCAGCAGCTTGGCCCGGGACGGAATCTACGAGCAGTACTTC

J gene: TRBJ2-3
D gene: -
clone size: -
V gene: TRBV29-1
CDR3 protein: CSVAGLVTDTQYF
CDR3 DNA: TGCAGCGTTGCAGGGCTGGTCACAGATACGCAGTATTTT

J gene: TRBJ2-1
D gene: -
clone size: few
V gene: TRBV2
CDR3 protein: CASSEVHEQFF
CDR3 DNA: TGTGCCAGCAGTGAGGTTCATGAGCAGTTCTTC

J gene: TRBJ2-4
D gene: -
clone size: once
V gene: TRBV11-3
CDR3 protein: CASSSSGARMYF
CDR3 DNA: TGTGCCAGCAGCTCCTCAGGAGCCCGCATGTACTTC

J gene: TRBJ2-1
D gene: TRBD1
clone size: few
V gene: TRBV6-2/TRBV6-3
CDR3 protein: CASTRTGRETYYNEQFF
CDR3 DNA: TGTGCCAGCACCAGGACAGGGAGAGAGACTTACTACAATGAGCAGTTCTTC

J gene: TRBJ2-7
D gene: -
clone size: -
V gene: TRBV11-2
CDR3 protein: CASSFNSGSYEQYF
CDR3 DNA: TGTGCCAGCAGCTTTAATAGCGGCTCCTACGAGCAGTACTTC

J gene: TRBJ1-2
D gene: -
clone size: -
V gene: TRBV9
CDR3 protein: CASSVAPSTEIAGYTF
CDR3 DNA: TGTGCCAGCAGCGTAGCTCCTTCAACAGAGATAGCGGGCTACACCTTC

J gene: TRBJ2-3
D gene: -
clone size: -
V gene: TRBV4-1
CDR3 protein: CASSQGAPDDTQYF
CDR3 DNA: TGCGCCAGCAGCCAGGGCGCTCCCGACGATACGCAGTATTTT

J gene: TRBJ1-2
D gene: -
clone size: few
V gene: TRBV4-3
CDR3 protein: CASSQDLFLGFHYGYTF
CDR3 DNA: TGCGCCAGCAGCCAAGATCTATTCCTTGGGTTCCACTATGGCTACACCTTC

J gene: TRBJ2-5
D gene: -
clone size: once
V gene: TRBV7-7
CDR3 protein: CASSLRLGEETQYF
CDR3 DNA: TGTGCCAGCAGCCTCCGACTAGGTGAAGAGACCCAGTACTTC

J gene: TRBJ2-5
D gene: -
clone size: many
V gene: TRBV4-2
CDR3 protein: CASSQDWEQETQYF
CDR3 DNA: TGTGCCAGCAGCCAAGATTGGGAACAAGAGACCCAGTACTTC

J gene: TRBJ2-7
D gene: -
clone size: -
V gene: TRBV18
CDR3 protein: CASSPFSPRGEDEQYF
CDR3 DNA: TGTGCCAGCTCACCTTTTTCCCCCAGGGGAGAGGACGAGCAGTACTTC

J gene: TRBJ1-4
D gene: TRBD1
clone size: -
V gene: TRBV5-1
CDR3 protein: CASSPTGWDEKLFF
CDR3 DNA: TGCGCCAGCAGCCCGACAGGGTGGGATGAAAAACTGTTTTTT

J gene: TRBJ1-5
D gene: -
clone size: -
V gene: TRBV2
CDR3 protein: CASRLDFNSNQPQHF
CDR3 DNA: TGTGCCAGCAGATTAGATTTCAATAGCAATCAGCCCCAGCATTTT

J gene: TRBJ2-7
D gene: -
clone size: -
V gene: TRBV5-5
CDR3 protein: CASSWGAGTYEQYF
CDR3 DNA: TGTGCCAGCAGCTGGGGGGCCGGGACCTACGAGCAGTACTTC

J gene: TRBJ1-4
D gene: -
clone size: few
V gene: TRBV20-1
CDR3 protein: CSARDLIENRDEKLFF
CDR3 DNA: TGCAGTGCTAGAGATCTAATAGAGAACAGGGATGAAAAACTGTTTTTT

J gene: TRBJ2-6
D gene: -
clone size: -
V gene: TRBV29-1
CDR3 protein: CSVSGEGRGPWSGANVLTF
CDR3 DNA: TGCAGCGTGTCTGGGGAGGGTAGGGGGCCCTGGTCTGGGGCCAACGTCCTGACTTTC

J gene: TRBJ1-2
D gene: -
clone size: -
V gene: TRBV7-2
CDR3 protein: CASSQREAGGYTF
CDR3 DNA: TGTGCCAGCAGCCAGAGGGAGGCCGGGGGCTACACCTTC

J gene: TRBJ1-5
D gene: TRBD1
clone size: -
V gene: TRBV15
CDR3 protein: CTTSGDRGAQPQHF
CDR3 DNA: TGTACCACCAGCGGAGACAGGGGGGCTCAGCCCCAGCATTTT

J gene: TRBJ2-5
D gene: -
clone size: -
V gene: TRBV28
CDR3 protein: CAGNGRVEETQYF
CDR3 DNA: TGTGCAGGGAATGGCAGGGTTGAAGAGACCCAGTACTTC

J gene: TRBJ2-3
D gene: -
clone size: -
V gene: TRBV5-6
CDR3 protein: CASSLPHPDTQYF
CDR3 DNA: TGTGCCAGCAGCTTGCCCCATCCAGATACGCAGTATTTT

J gene: TRBJ1-1
D gene: TRBD1
clone size: -
V gene: TRBV4-3
CDR3 protein: CASSQNPMTGLAEAFF
CDR3 DNA: TGCGCCAGCAGCCAAAATCCCATGACAGGGCTTGCTGAAGCTTTCTTT

J gene: TRBJ1-3
D gene: -
clone size: -
V gene: TRBV7-2
CDR3 protein: CASSLIQVSRSGNTIYF
CDR3 DNA: TGTGCCAGCAGCTTAATTCAGGTCTCCCGCTCTGGAAACACCATATATTTT

J gene: TRBJ2-4
D gene: -
clone size: -
V gene: TRBV20-1
CDR3 protein: CSAREGGNRVNIQYF
CDR3 DNA: TGCAGTGCTAGAGAAGGCGGAAATAGGGTCAACATTCAGTACTTC

J gene: TRBJ2-1
D gene: -
clone size: -
V gene: TRBV7-2
CDR3 protein: CASSPGSIYNEQFF
CDR3 DNA: TGTGCCAGCAGCCCCGGTTCGATCTACAATGAGCAGTTCTTC

J gene: TRBJ1-5
D gene: -
clone size: few
V gene: TRBV29-1
CDR3 protein: CSVRRDSNQPQHF
CDR3 DNA: TGCAGCGTTCGGCGGGACAGCAATCAGCCCCAGCATTTT

J gene: TRBJ2-7
D gene: -
clone size: few
V gene: TRBV27
CDR3 protein: CASSLRGHSYNEQYF
CDR3 DNA: TGTGCCAGCAGTTTACGGGGACACTCCTACAATGAGCAGTACTTC

J gene: TRBJ2-7
D gene: -
clone size: once
V gene: TRBV6-5
CDR3 protein: CASSYVPGHTYEQYF
CDR3 DNA: TGTGCCAGCAGTTATGTCCCCGGACATACCTACGAGCAGTACTTC

J gene: TRBJ2-1
D gene: TRBD2
clone size: many
V gene: TRBV29-1
CDR3 protein: CSAPRGVYNEQFF
CDR3 DNA: TGCAGCGCCCCGCGGGGGGTCTACAATGAGCAGTTCTTC

J gene: TRBJ2-1
D gene: TRBD1
clone size: -
V gene: TRBV7-2
CDR3 protein: CASSFATGNGNEQFF
CDR3 DNA: TGTGCCAGCAGCTTCGCGACAGGGAATGGCAATGAGCAGTTCTTC